The 30 T cell receptor beta chains reported below all come from one sample, sequenced in a study of T cell responses to AZD1222 COVID-19 vaccine. Some clones are missing from TCRdb's copy, which holds only in-frame ones; the method was immunoSEQ multiplex PCR. In the table there are about 150,000 clones, 90% of which are singletons. The source was peripheral blood, collected on day 0 of AZD1222 vaccination. The receptors were sampled from an adult in good health.

The chain employs TRBV9 and TRBJ1-3; 9 nucleotides agree with TRBD1. V was pared by 0 bases and J by 0 bases, with 4 bases of the junction left unmatched. The CDR3 is made up of 17 amino acids. Germline loops: CDR1 SGDLS, CDR2 YYNGEE. The CDR3 region has the DNA TGTGCCAGCAGCGTAGGGGACAGGGAATTCTCTGGAAACACCATATATTTT. Protein sequence: CASSVGDREFSGNTIYF.

The rearrangement uses TRBV7-8 and TRBJ1-6; D ambiguous. The CDR3 runs to 18 residues. V was cut by 2 bases and J by 0 bases, with 14 bases left in between. Germline loops: CDR1 SGHVS, CDR2 FQNEAQ. CDR3 nucleotides: TGTGCCAGCAGCTTACCTTGGATAGGGAGCTCCTATAATTCACCCCTCCACTTT. Protein sequence: CASSLPWIGSSYNSPLHF.

This clone was recorded once. The chain uses TRBV27 and TRBJ1-6, with 7 bases identical to TRBD1. This CDR3 contains 19 residues. J lost 6 bases, V lost 3 bases, and 17 bases had no gene match. Germline CDR1 is MNHEY and CDR2 is SMNVEV (reference sequence). The CDR3 protein is CASSFRPPPDRVGNSPLHF. DNA for the CDR3: TGTGCCAGCAGTTTCCGGCCCCCGCCCGACAGGGTCGGTAATTCACCCCTCCACTTT.

The chain employs TRBV7-2 and TRBJ2-7; 9 bases agree with TRBD1. Trimming at V came to 4 bases and at J to 3 bases, leaving 10 bases not matched to a gene. The CDR3 contains 16 residues. CDR1 is SGHTA and CDR2 is FQGNSA in the germline V gene. The CDR3 DNA follows: TGTGCCAGCAGCTATGACGCCGGGACAGGGAACTACGAGCAGTACTTC. Amino acids: CASSYDAGTGNYEQYF.

This chain joins TRBV28 and TRBJ1-4; D is uncertain. V was pared by 5 bases and J by 0 bases, with 10 bases between. This CDR3 has 15 amino acids. Germline-derived CDR1 and CDR2 are MDHEN and SYDVKM. The CDR3: CASSPFGATNEKLFF. CDR3 DNA sequence: TGTGCCAGCAGTCCCTTCGGTGCAACTAATGAAAAACTGTTTTTT.

This clone showed up just a few times. This chain links TRBV28 with TRBJ2-7; either TRBD1 or TRBD2 may fit D (6 bases each). Germline V lookup: CDR1 MDHEN, CDR2 SYDVKM. V was clipped by 1 base and J by 3 bases, with 22 bases between them. The CDR3 has 18 residues. The DNA of the CDR3 is TGTGCCAGCAGTTTATATTTCCCAGGGGCCGGGAGCTTCTACGAGCAGTACTTC. Its translation: CASSLYFPGAGSFYEQYF.

The chain links TRBV9 to TRBJ2-7; the match to TRBD1 covers 7 bases. The CDR3 extends over 14 amino acids. V shed 3 bases and J 4 bases; nucleotides not matched to a gene: 7. Germline V gene lookup returns CDR1 SGDLS and CDR2 YYNGEE. CDR3 in DNA: TGTGCCAGCAGCGCCCAAGTACAGGGGTACGAGCAGTACTTC. This gives the protein CASSAQVQGYEQYF.

The chain couples TRBV5-6 to TRBJ2-1; D is uncertain. The germline V gene encodes CDR1 SGHDT and CDR2 YYEEEE. Between the trimmed V and J ends, which lost 4 bases and 10 bases, there was a span of 9 bases. CDR3 length equals 11 residues. The CDR3 loop reads CASSVVREQFF. CDR3 DNA: TGTGCCAGCAGCGTGGTCCGGGAGCAGTTCTTC.

The chain carries TRBV6-5 and TRBJ1-1, with D perhaps matching TRBD1 (5 bases). V gave up 6 bases and J gave up 5 bases, with 16 bases separating them. The CDR3 is made up of 14 amino acids. CDR1 and CDR2 from the germline V gene are MNHEY and SVGAGI. CDR3: CASSARDRVTEAFF. CDR3 bases: TGTGCCAGCAGCGCCAGGGACCGAGTTACTGAAGCTTTCTTT.

The rearrangement uses TRBV4-3 and TRBJ2-7, with D perhaps TRBD2 (6 bases). The V end lost 0 bases, the J end lost 4 bases, and 13 bases lay between the germline ends. The germline CDR1 and CDR2 sequences are LGHNA and YSLEER. This CDR3 contains 15 residues. CDR3 loop: CASSQDRRGTYEQYF. The CDR3 DNA reads as TGCGCCAGCAGCCAAGATCGGAGGGGAACTTACGAGCAGTACTTC.

The chain recombines TRBV27 with TRBJ1-4; D is undetermined. The germline gives CDR1 MNHEY, CDR2 SMNVEV (reference sequence). The V gene lost 3 bases and the J gene lost 0 bases, with 14 bases spanning the gap. The CDR3 contains 17 residues. CDR3 residues: CASSLDRQPATNEKLFF. The CDR3 DNA follows: TGTGCCAGCAGTTTGGACCGGCAACCCGCAACTAATGAAAAACTGTTTTTT.

This chain links TRBV3-1 (or the pseudogene TRBV3-2) with TRBJ2-3; TRBD1 matches at 11 bases. Germline CDR1 and CDR2: LGHDT and YNNKEL (reference sequence). V lost 0 bases to trimming and J lost 4 bases; unmatched junction nucleotides: 9. The length of the CDR3 is 18 residues. As DNA, the CDR3 is TGTGCCAGCAGCCAAGATAGGACAGGGGGCGCCGGGGCAGATACGCAGTATTTT. This encodes CASSQDRTGGAGADTQYF.

This clone appeared once. The CDR3 nucleotides are TGTGCCAGCAGCCAAGATCTGGCCGGGACTAAGAACACCGGGGAGCTGTTTTTT. Its protein product is CASSQDLAGTKNTGELFF. The V gene is TRBV14, the J gene TRBJ2-2, with 7 bases identical to TRBD2. CDR3 length equals 18 residues. Trimming took 0 bases from V and 1 from J; bases not matched to a gene: 8. CDR1 is SGHDN and CDR2 is FVKESK in the germline V gene.

V usage is TRBV4-3 and J usage is TRBJ2-6; D uncertain. The CDR3 loop spans 16 amino acids. Trimming took off 0 bases at V and 0 bases at J, with 6 bases between the two ends. Germline V lookup: CDR1 LGHNA, CDR2 YSLEER. The CDR3, as DNA: TGCGCCAGCAGCCAAGATGTCAGCTCTGGGGCCAACGTCCTGACTTTC. Translating it yields CASSQDVSSGANVLTF.

The chain uses TRBV27 and TRBJ2-6; unclear D gene. This CDR3 comprises 13 residues. V lost 6 bases to trimming and J lost 2 bases, with 5 bases between them. Germline V gives CDR1 MNHEY, CDR2 SMNVEV (reference sequence). The CDR3 loop reads CASRVAGANVLTF. Written as DNA, the CDR3 is TGTGCCAGCAGGGTCGCTGGGGCCAACGTCCTGACTTTC. The whole variable domain, filled in from reference TRBV27 and TRBJ2-6, reads EAQVTQNPRYLITVTGKKLTVTCSQNMNHEYMSWYRQDPGLGLRQIYYSMNVEVTDKGDVPEGYKVSRKEKRNFPLILESPSPNQTSLYFCASRVAGANVLTFGAGSRLTVL.

The V and J genes are TRBV12-3 or TRBV12-4 and TRBJ1-5; D unclear. V lost 6 bases, J lost 8 bases, and 11 bases lay in between. This CDR3 has 12 amino acids. CDR3 sequence reads: CASSVRREPQHF. As DNA, the CDR3 is TGTGCCAGCAGCGTCAGGCGGGAGCCCCAGCATTTT.

V usage is TRBV11-3 and J usage is TRBJ1-5; the match to TRBD1 covers 10 bases. V gave up 5 bases and J gave up 3 bases; unmatched junction bases: 13. The CDR3 runs to 18 residues. The germline V gene encodes CDR1 SGHNT and CDR2 YENEEA. The CDR3 protein is CASSPPIGTGEDNQPQHF. DNA of the CDR3: TGTGCCAGCAGCCCGCCAATCGGGACAGGGGAAGACAATCAGCCCCAGCATTTT.

In DNA, the CDR3 is TGTGCCTACGGGGACAGGGTAAGCAATCAGCCCCAGCATTTT. This translates into CAYGDRVSNQPQHF. V and J are TRBV28 and TRBJ1-5; 9 nucleotides agree with TRBD1. CDR1 MDHEN and CDR2 SYDVKM come from the germline V gene. The CDR3 loop spans 14 amino acids. Germline trimming cut 11 bases from V and 1 base from J; bases unmatched to any gene: 6.

This clone was detected a few times. The chain uses TRBV7-2 and TRBJ1-5; 7 bases are a match to TRBD1. The J segment lost 7 bases and the V segment lost 0 bases, leaving 0 bases of the junction unmatched. CDR3 length: 13 residues. Germline V lookup: CDR1 SGHTA, CDR2 FQGNSA. The CDR3 nucleotides read TGTGCCAGCAGCTTAGCACAGGGGCAGCCCCAGCATTTT. This encodes CASSLAQGQPQHF.

The chain combines TRBV19 with TRBJ1-5; D not certain. The germline V gene encodes CDR1 LNHDA and CDR2 SQIVND (reference sequence). The CDR3 consists of 15 residues. V lost 1 base, J lost 3 bases, and 10 bases lay in between. CDR3 in amino acids: CASSIVGNPNQPQHF. CDR3 bases: TGTGCCAGTAGTATAGTAGGAAACCCCAATCAGCCCCAGCATTTT.

The V call is TRBV12-3 or TRBV12-4, the J call TRBJ2-7; unclear D gene. With 8 bases removed from V and 3 bases from J, the gap between germline ends came to 11 bases. The CDR3 extends over 12 amino acids. The chain's CDR3 is CASSRLNYEQYF. CDR3 DNA: TGTGCCAGCTCCCGACTCAACTACGAGCAGTACTTC.

This chain's CDR3 is CASSQEGRAYKNIQYF. CDR3 nucleotides: TGTGCCAGCAGCCAAGAGGGCAGGGCCTACAAAAACATTCAGTACTTC. The rearrangement joins TRBV4-2 to TRBJ2-4; TRBD1 is a possible D gene (5 bases). Looked up from germline, CDR1 is LGHNA and CDR2 is YNFKEQ. With 0 bases removed from V and 3 bases from J, the gap between germline ends came to 12 bases. This CDR3 contains 16 residues.

The genes are TRBV29-1 and TRBJ2-7, with a tentative D call TRBD1 (6 bases). Trimming removed 0 bases from V and 3 bases from J, with 12 bases in between. The CDR3 runs to 14 residues. Germline V gene sequence: CDR1 SQVTM, CDR2 ANQGSEA. CDR3 loop: CSVEDRTASYEQYF. CDR3 in DNA: TGCAGCGTTGAAGATAGGACAGCGAGCTACGAGCAGTACTTC.

The chain couples TRBV4-1 to TRBJ2-7, with D uncertain. The CDR3 loop spans 12 amino acids. Germline CDR1 reads MGHRA; CDR2 reads YSYEKL. With 0 bases removed from V and 1 base from J, the gap between germline ends came to 1 base. CDR3 in DNA: TGCGCCAGCAGCCAAGATTCCTACGAGCAGTACTTC. Translated: CASSQDSYEQYF.

The chain combines TRBV5-4 with TRBJ1-4; 12 nucleotides line up with TRBD1. After removal of 3 bases from V and 5 bases from J, the junction contained 14 bases not matched to a gene. CDR1 and CDR2 from the germline V gene are SGHNT and YYREEE (reference sequence). The CDR3 extends over 19 amino acids. The CDR3 region has the DNA TGTGCCAGCAGCTGGGGTCCGGGACAGGGGGCTCTAAGGAATGAAAAACTGTTTTTT. It codes for CASSWGPGQGALRNEKLFF.

This rearrangement joins TRBV7-9 to TRBJ1-2; tentative D call: TRBD1 (6 bases). Trimming removed 3 bases from V and 6 bases from J, with 20 bases in between. Germline values: CDR1 SEHNR, CDR2 FQNEAQ (reference sequence). The CDR3 consists of 16 residues. CDR3 nucleotides: TGTGCCAGCAGCTTTGTCGGAGGGGGGTCTCGGCATGGCTACACCTTC. Its translation: CASSFVGGGSRHGYTF.

This chain joins TRBV6-5 and TRBJ1-3; D remains ambiguous. Germline loops: CDR1 MNHEY, CDR2 SVGAGI. This CDR3 comprises 15 residues. Trimming pared 4 bases from V and 0 bases from J, leaving 10 bases between. CDR3 DNA: TGTGCCAGCAGTTTAGACCTCTTCTCTGGAAACACCATATATTTT. Translation: CASSLDLFSGNTIYF.

The chain recombines TRBV6-5 with TRBJ1-4; 7 positions match TRBD1. The junction had 6 bases not matched to a gene; V was cut back by 6 bases and J by 5 bases. Germline CDR1 reads MNHEY; CDR2 reads SVGAGI. The CDR3 runs 14 residues. CDR3: CASRADRVNEKLFF. The DNA for the CDR3 is TGTGCCAGCAGGGCAGACAGGGTAAATGAAAAACTGTTTTTT.

The CDR3 DNA is TGTGCCAGCAGCCTAACAGGGGGCGTGGGGTACGAGCAGTACTTC. Its protein product is CASSLTGGVGYEQYF. The rearrangement uses TRBV11-1 and TRBJ2-7, with TRBD1 identical over 9 bases. The CDR3 spans 15 residues. Germline V lookup: CDR1 SGHAT, CDR2 FQDESV (reference sequence). Unmatched junction bases numbered 9, after V lost 5 bases and J lost 4 bases.

The rearrangement joins TRBV19 to TRBJ2-3; TRBD1 or TRBD2 may be the D gene (5 bases each). CDR1 is LNHDA and CDR2 is SQIVND in the germline V gene (reference sequence). The CDR3 covers 13 residues. V dropped 8 bases and J dropped 9 bases, with 18 bases sitting between them. CDR3: CASGHTGTRTQYF. Written as DNA, the CDR3 is TGTGCCAGTGGACATACGGGAACCCGCACGCAGTATTTT.